Shown below are 14 T cell receptor beta chains from a single sample sequenced in a study of blood T cell repertoires in COVID-19. The repertoire was sequenced with immunoSEQ multiplex PCR; TCRdb's copy has only in-frame clones and lacks some. Here the sample spans 95,000 to 150,000 clones, around 80% being singletons. Input material: peripheral blood. These receptors were collected from a man between 60 and 75 years old with active or convalescent COVID-19.

V gene TRBV24-1 combines with J gene TRBJ2-4; maybe TRBD2 (6 bases). Germline CDR1 KGHDR, CDR2 SFDVKD. Trimming cost V 3 bases and J 4 bases, with 12 bases left between them. This CDR3 is built from 15 residues. CDR3 DNA sequence: TGTGCCACCAGTGATCCGACTAGTCCTAAAAACATTCAGTACTTC. Encoded protein: CATSDPTSPKNIQYF.

This sequence joins TRBV29-1 and TRBJ2-7, with 12 bases aligning to TRBD1. V trimming: 7 bases; J trimming: 6 bases; junction bases outside the gene matches: 10. The germline V gene has CDR1 SQVTM and CDR2 ANQGSEA. The CDR3 sequence is 14 residues long. The CDR3 reads CSAQPGQGAGEQYF. The CDR3 DNA follows: TGCAGCGCTCAGCCGGGACAGGGGGCTGGCGAGCAGTACTTC.

The J gene is TRBJ2-3, the V gene TRBV4-2; the D is unclear. CDR3 size: 14 residues. The germline CDR1 and CDR2 sequences are LGHNA and YNFKEQ. V was clipped by 1 base and J by 0 bases, with 5 bases between them. In DNA, the CDR3 is TGTGCCAGCAGCCAAGTCGGGAGCACAGATACGCAGTATTTT. Amino acid sequence: CASSQVGSTDTQYF.

The table lists this clone with a count of one. The CDR3 DNA sequence: TGCAGCGTTGGGACAGGGGGCAATGAGCAGTTCTTC. Protein sequence: CSVGTGGNEQFF. V usage is TRBV29-1 and J usage is TRBJ2-1; 10 nucleotides line up with TRBD1. The CDR3 length is 12 residues. J gave up 6 bases and V 4 bases, and 0 bases lay outside the gene matches. Germline values: CDR1 SQVTM, CDR2 ANQGSEA.

This clone showed up just a few times. This sequence joins TRBV10-3 and TRBJ2-3, with a weak D call TRBD1 (5 bases). The germline V gene encodes CDR1 ENHRY and CDR2 SYGVKD. Trimming shortened V by 1 base and J by 2 bases, and 10 bases separated the two germline ends. CDR3 length equals 15 residues. As DNA, the CDR3 is TGTGCCATCAGTGAGTACGGACACACCACAGATACGCAGTATTTT. Translation gives CAISEYGHTTDTQYF.

The V gene is TRBV7-3, the J gene TRBJ2-2; possible D gene TRBD2, 5 bases. This CDR3 comprises 14 residues. Germline V gene sequence: CDR1 SGHTA, CDR2 FQGTGA. V shed 7 bases and J shed 0 bases, with 9 bases lying between them. This CDR3 reads CASKEAANTGELFF. CDR3 DNA sequence: TGTGCCAGCAAGGAGGCCGCGAACACCGGGGAGCTGTTTTTT.

The chain has TRBV5-1 and TRBJ2-7; 14 nucleotides agree with TRBD2. This CDR3 region has 17 residues. With 6 bases clipped from V and 5 bases from J, the junction kept 13 bases outside the gene matches. Germline assignment: CDR1 SGHRS and CDR2 YFSETQ. CDR3 DNA: TGCGCCAGCACCCTCGGGACTAGCGGGAGAGGGGGCCACGAGCAGTACTTC. Amino acid sequence: CASTLGTSGRGGHEQYF.

The chain employs TRBV12-5 and TRBJ2-2; 14 bases fit TRBD2. The trim removed 3 bases at V and 6 bases at J, leaving 3 bases unmatched. Germline-derived CDR1 and CDR2 are LGHNT and FRNRAP. CDR3 length: 16 amino acids. DNA of the CDR3: TGTGCTAGTGGTTTCCTGGGACTAGCGGGAGCCGGGGAGCTGTTTTTT. This encodes CASGFLGLAGAGELFF.

The chain employs TRBV3-1 (or the pseudogene TRBV3-2) and TRBJ2-7; 11 nucleotides agree with TRBD2. Germline V CDR1 and CDR2: LGHDT, YNNKEL (reference sequence). Trimming removed 0 bases from V and 0 bases from J; junction bases left unmatched: 1. The CDR3 length is 16 residues. CDR3 sequence: CASSQEGLAASYEQYF. The CDR3 DNA sequence: TGTGCCAGCAGCCAAGAGGGACTAGCGGCCTCCTACGAGCAGTACTTC.

V gene TRBV5-1 combines with J gene TRBJ2-7, with TRBD2 identical over 11 bases. Germline V CDR1 and CDR2: SGHRS, YFSETQ. The CDR3 runs 14 residues. Trimming removed 0 bases from V and 6 bases from J; junction bases left unmatched: 2. CDR3 DNA: TGCGCCAGCAGCTTGGAACTAGCGGGAGCCGAGCAGTACTTC. Protein sequence: CASSLELAGAEQYF.

The chain employs TRBV7-2 and TRBJ2-1; TRBD2 matches at 12 bases. CDR3 length: 15 residues. After removal of 0 bases from V and 6 bases from J, the junction contained 0 bases not matched to a gene. Germline V gene data show CDR1 as SGHTA and CDR2 as FQGNSA. The CDR3 DNA follows: TGTGCCAGCAGCTTAGCGACTAGCGGGAGCAATGAGCAGTTCTTC. It specifies CASSLATSGSNEQFF.

The chain is built from TRBV28 and TRBJ1-6; D unclear. Germline loops: CDR1 MDHEN, CDR2 SYDVKM. The CDR3 consists of 14 residues. V gave up 4 bases and J gave up 10 bases, with 14 bases separating them. CDR3 loop: CASSSPAERSPLHF. DNA of the CDR3: TGTGCCAGCAGTTCCCCGGCGGAGCGCTCACCCCTCCACTTT.

The genes are TRBV10-1 and TRBJ2-5; TRBD2 agrees at 11 bases. V lost 0 bases to trimming and J lost 4 bases; unmatched junction nucleotides: 22. Germline-derived CDR1 and CDR2 are WNHNN and SYGVQD (reference sequence). The CDR3 sequence is 22 residues long. The CDR3 protein is CASSESVQGARLAGGRRETQYF. DNA of the CDR3: TGCGCCAGCAGTGAGTCGGTACAAGGGGCGCGGCTAGCGGGAGGAAGGCGAGAGACCCAGTACTTC.

In DNA, the CDR3 is TGCAGCGTGGCGCAACGTAACGGCGGCTCTGGGGCCAACGTCCTGACTTTC. Amino acids: CSVAQRNGGSGANVLTF. This sequence joins TRBV29-1 and TRBJ2-6; D gene uncertain. The CDR3 contains 17 residues. Germline CDR1 reads SQVTM; CDR2 reads ANQGSEA. V was clipped by 6 bases and J by 0 bases, with 18 bases between them.